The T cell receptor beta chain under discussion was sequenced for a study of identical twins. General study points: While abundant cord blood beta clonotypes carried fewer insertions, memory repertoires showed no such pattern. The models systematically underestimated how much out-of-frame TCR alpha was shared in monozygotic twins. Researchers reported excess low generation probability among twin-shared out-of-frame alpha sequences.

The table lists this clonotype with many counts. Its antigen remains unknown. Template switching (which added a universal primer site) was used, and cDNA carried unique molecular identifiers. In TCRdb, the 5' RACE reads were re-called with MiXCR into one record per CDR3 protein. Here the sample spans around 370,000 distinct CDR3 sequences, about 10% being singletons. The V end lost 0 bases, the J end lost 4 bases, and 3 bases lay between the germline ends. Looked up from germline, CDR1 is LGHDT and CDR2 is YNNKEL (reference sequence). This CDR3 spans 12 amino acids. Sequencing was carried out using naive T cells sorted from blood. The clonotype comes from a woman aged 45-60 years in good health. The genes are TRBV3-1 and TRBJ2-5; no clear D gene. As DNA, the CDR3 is TGTGCCAGCAGCCAAGATGTAGAGACCCAGTACTTC. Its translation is CASSQDVETQYF.